This T cell receptor (beta chain) was found in a study of blood T cell repertoires in COVID-19. Looked up from germline, CDR1 is MNHEY and CDR2 is SMNVEV (reference sequence). The CDR3 loop spans 12 amino acids. V was cut by 6 bases and J by 6 bases, with 12 bases left in between. Some clones are missing from TCRdb's copy, which holds only in-frame ones; the method was immunoSEQ multiplex PCR. Here the sample spans about 220,000 clones, around 85% being singletons. This chain connects TRBV27 to TRBJ2-7, with TRBD1 as a possible D gene (7 bases). The receptor was isolated from a middle-aged woman with acute COVID-19. Sequencing was done on a sample of PBMCs or T cells enriched from blood (not recorded which). The chain's CDR3 is CASSPQGGEQYF. The CDR3 DNA sequence: TGTGCCAGCAGCCCCCAGGGGGGCGAGCAGTACTTC.